Given below is one T cell receptor (beta chain) in context. Its antigen remains unknown. It was with 60 Vbeta and 13 Jbeta primers that the PCR ran. Sequencing was performed with immunoSEQ multiplex PCR; in TCRdb, only in-frame clones are kept and a portion is missing. The sample yields 200,000 to 300,000 clones, about 83% seen once. Healthy bone marrow donors supplied every sample. The sample originates from a study of cytomegalovirus exposure and HLA in healthy donors. About the research overall: Most donors, approximately 82% of approximately 400 genotyped, fell in the Caucasian-associated ancestry cluster.

Study-level points and caveats: In a later analysis, specific HLA alleles were associated with more than 15,000 TCR beta sequences at a 0.05 false discovery rate.

Sequencing input: PBMCs. The receptor was isolated from a woman in her thirties or forties in good health and CMV-seropositive.

Written as DNA, the CDR3 is TGTGCCACCCGGGCGGGAGCCTTGGGGGATACGCAGTATTTT. Its translation is CATRAGALGDTQYF. V and J are TRBV19 and TRBJ2-3; 7 bases fit TRBD2. Germline V lookup: CDR1 LNHDA, CDR2 SQIVND (reference sequence). J was trimmed by 6 bases and V by 10 bases; bases with no gene match: 13. The CDR3 is 14 amino acids.